One sample yielded the 2 T cell receptor beta chains listed below, sequenced in a study of T cells expressing NK-cell markers. TCRdb reprocessed the 5' RACE reads and stores each CDR3 protein as one record, lacking DNA. The sample spans roughly 430,000 distinct CDR3 sequences; the ten largest clones claim 6% to 9.5%. Sequencing used blood T cells: a sorted CD56 or NKG2C T cell subset, CD4+ or CD8+ T cells, or bulk PBMC T cells (not recorded which). The source of these receptors is a woman aged 18 to 75 in good health.

The chain uses TRBV5-4 and TRBJ2-2; the D call from TCRdb, TRBD1, cannot be confirmed without DNA. The CDR3 runs to 12 residues. Per germline, CDR1 SGHNT and CDR2 YYREEE (reference sequence). CDR3: CASAAGTGELFF.

This chain's CDR3 is CASSWSDRGSYEQYF. The J gene is TRBJ2-7, the V gene TRBV28. CDR3 length: 15 residues. Germline V gene lookup returns CDR1 MDHEN and CDR2 SYDVKM.